These 26 T cell receptor beta chains share one sample of origin, sequenced in a study of regulatory T cells in long-lasting Graves disease. Arm-PCR of CDR3 regions and iRepertoire HTBI primers were the basis on which TCR beta libraries were built. One entry per CDR3 protein results from TCRdb running MiXCR on the multiplex PCR reads. Of about 530,000 distinct CDR3 sequences in the sample, about 15% are singletons; the top ten hold roughly 25%. Time point in this sample: newly diagnosed GD, antithyroid drugs for less than 3 months. Scientists built the TCR library using RNA that was extracted from PBMCs. The sample was also linked to a second study, of T cells in Graves' hyperthyroidism and ophthalmopathy.

The sequencing used peripheral blood mononuclear cells (PBMCs), collected at new diagnosis, from a patient treated with antithyroid drugs. The source of these receptors is a woman aged 40-60 years with Graves disease.

This clonotype was seen at least ten times. The rearrangement uses TRBV20-1 and TRBJ1-4; perhaps TRBD1 as D (5 bases). The CDR3 is 11 amino acids. V shed 3 bases and J shed 7 bases, with 6 bases lying between them. The germline gives CDR1 DFQATT, CDR2 SNEGSKA (reference sequence). CDR3 coding DNA: TGCAGTGCTAGTGGGGGTGAAAAACTGTTTTTT. Its protein product is CSASGGEKLFF.

This clonotype was detected many times. This sequence joins TRBV15 and TRBJ2-3; no definite D call. The V and J ends lost 0 bases and 0 bases respectively, with 10 bases between them. The CDR3 consists of 16 residues. Germline V gene data show CDR1 as LNHNV and CDR2 as YYDKDF (reference sequence). The CDR3 loop reads CATSRDLGSSTDTQYF. The CDR3 DNA is TGTGCCACCAGCAGAGATTTGGGATCCAGCACAGATACGCAGTATTTT.

This clonotype was counted a few times. The rearrangement links TRBV27 to TRBJ1-2; D not certain. V was clipped by 4 bases and J by 3 bases, with 12 bases between them. Germline V gives CDR1 MNHEY, CDR2 SMNVEV (reference sequence). The CDR3 totals 14 residues. The CDR3 region is CASSSGPGYYGYTF. CDR3 nucleotides: TGTGCCAGCAGTTCCGGACCAGGATACTATGGCTACACCTTC.

The rearrangement uses TRBV9 and TRBJ2-5, with 9 positions matching TRBD1. Unmatched junction bases numbered 3, after V lost 3 bases and J lost 9 bases. The length of the CDR3 is 12 residues. CDR1 SGDLS and CDR2 YYNGEE come from the germline V gene. CDR3 nucleotide sequence: TGTGCCAGCAGCGCGGGACAGGGTCCCCAGTACTTC. Protein: CASSAGQGPQYF.

This clonotype turned up a few times. The CDR3 reads CASGTGLAGGQETQYF. The DNA of the CDR3 is TGTGCTAGTGGTACTGGACTAGCGGGGGGGCAAGAGACCCAGTACTTC. J is TRBJ2-5 and V is TRBV12-5, with 15 bases lining up with TRBD2. V was clipped by 5 bases and J by 2 bases; unmatched bases: 3. The CDR3 is made up of 16 amino acids. CDR1 LGHNT and CDR2 FRNRAP come from the germline V gene.

This clonotype came up many times. This sequence joins TRBV6-1 and TRBJ2-7, with D perhaps matching TRBD1 (5 bases). Germline CDR1 MNHNS, CDR2 SASEGT. The CDR3 runs 15 residues. Trimming left V 0 bases short and J 5 bases short, with 14 bases between. DNA of the CDR3: TGTGCCAGCAGTGAAGCTAAGGGCAGGGAAAACGAGCAGTACTTC. Amino acid sequence: CASSEAKGRENEQYF.

A remark on this clonotype: One junction end does not reproduce the germline sequence, and a read error may be involved. This rearrangement joins TRBV6-5 to TRBJ2-1; possibly TRBD2 for D (5 bases). Per germline, CDR1 MNHEY and CDR2 SVGAGI. There are 14 residues in the CDR3. Here the CDR3 reads CASSYFDDYNGQFF. The CDR3 nucleotides are TGTGCCAGCAGTTATTTCGATGACTACAATGGGCAGTTCTTC.

Turning to this clonotype: A much bigger clone sits one base away, suggesting this may be a read error. The chain joins TRBV5-6 to TRBJ2-1, with D perhaps given as TRBD1 or TRBD2 (5 bases each). In germline, CDR1 is SGHDT, CDR2 YYEEEE. The CDR3 totals 15 residues. This CDR3 is CVSSLGRDPYNEQFF. The CDR3 DNA sequence: TGTGTCAGCAGCTTGGGCCGGGACCCCTACAATGAGCAGTTCTTC. Supplemented by reference TRBV5-6 and TRBJ2-1, the full variable domain reads DAGVTQSPTHLIKTRGQQVTLRCSPKSGHDTVSWYQQALGQGPQFIFQYYEEEERQRGNFPDRFSGHQFPNYSSELNVNALLLGDSALYLCVSSLGRDPYNEQFFGPGTRLTVL.

Points on this clonotype: A single base is all that separates this from a far larger clone, so a read error is likely. V usage is TRBV7-7 and J usage is TRBJ1-1; D is unresolved. Trimming stripped 7 bases from V and 0 bases from J, with 3 bases between. The CDR3 consists of 11 residues. Germline CDR1 and CDR2: SSHAT and FNYEAQ (reference sequence). The CDR3 loop reads CASTVNTEAFF. In nucleotides, the CDR3 is TGTGCCAGCACCGTGAACACTGAAGCTTTCTTT. Looking up the rest from reference TRBV7-7 and TRBJ1-1 gives the full variable domain: GAGVSQSPRYKVTKRGQDVTLRCDPISSHATLYWYQQALGQGPEFLTYFNYEAQPDKSGLPSDRFSAERPEGSISTLTIQRTEQRDSAMYRCASTVNTEAFFGQGTRLTVV.

CDR3 in DNA: TGTGCCAGCAGTAGACAGATAACTCAGATGTATGGCTACACCTTC. This codes for CASSRQITQMYGYTF. This sequence joins TRBV6-1 and TRBJ1-2, with D tentatively TRBD1 (5 bases). The V end lost 5 bases, the J end lost 5 bases, and 18 bases lay between the germline ends. The CDR3 totals 15 residues. Germline CDR1 and CDR2: MNHNS and SASEGT.

This clonotype was detected only a few times. The chain links TRBV20-1 to TRBJ1-2; 8 positions match TRBD1. V dropped 6 bases and J dropped 4; count of bases not matched to a gene: 10. CDR1 is DFQATT, CDR2 SNEGSKA, per germline (reference sequence). The CDR3 length is 14 residues. In nucleotides, the CDR3 is TGCAGTGCCCACCCTCCAGGGGGCTCCTATGGCTACACCTTC. Its translation: CSAHPPGGSYGYTF.

There are many counts of this clonotype. A read error may produce the germline difference seen at one junction end. The chain links TRBV5-1 to TRBJ1-1, with D possibly TRBD1 on 5 matching bases. There are 14 residues in the CDR3. The germline gives CDR1 SGHRS, CDR2 YFSETQ. As DNA, the CDR3 is TGTGCCAGCAGCTCCGGACACCTGAACACTGAAGCTTTCTTT. Protein: CASSSGHLNTEAFF.

This clonotype has ten or more counts. The J gene is TRBJ1-5, the V gene TRBV12-3 or TRBV12-4; 8 bases match TRBD1. Losses at the gene ends were 1 base for V and 5 bases for J; bases not matched to a gene: 4. The CDR3 covers 15 residues. The CDR3 sequence is CASSLGRTGHQPQHF. CDR3 sequence (DNA): TGTGCCAGCAGTTTAGGACGGACAGGGCATCAGCCCCAGCATTTT.

V gene TRBV5-1 combines with J gene TRBJ2-7; D ambiguous. CDR1 and CDR2 from the germline V gene are SGHRS and YFSETQ. The CDR3 is 14 amino acids. Trimming removed 1 base at V and 3 bases at J, with 11 bases between. CDR3 DNA sequence: TGCGCCAGCAGCTTGTCAGCTATTCACTACGAGCAGTACTTC. Encoded protein: CASSLSAIHYEQYF. Based on the CDR3 plus reference TRBV5-1 and TRBJ2-7, the full variable domain is KAGVTQTPRYLIKTRGQQVTLSCSPISGHRSVSWYQQTPGQGLQFLFEYFSETQRNKGNFPGRFSGRQFSNSRSEMNVSTLELGDSALYLCASSLSAIHYEQYFGPGTRLTVT.

The sample holds a few counts of this clonotype. The chain recombines TRBV12-3 or TRBV12-4 with TRBJ1-2; D unresolved. The CDR3 runs to 13 residues. Trimming took off 3 bases at V and 5 bases at J, with 10 bases between the two ends. The CDR3 DNA reads TGTGCCAGCAGTTTTCGAGAGACTTATGGCTACACCTTC. It is translated as CASSFRETYGYTF.

There are a few counts of this clonotype. The chain recombines TRBV6-5 with TRBJ1-6; possibly TRBD1 for D (5 bases). The length of the CDR3 is 17 residues. V was pared by 0 bases and J by 1 base, with 10 bases between. CDR1 is MNHEY, CDR2 SVGAGI, per germline. CDR3 DNA: TGTGCCAGCAGTTACTCTCCGGGACTGTCCTATAATTCACCCCTCCACTTT. It codes for CASSYSPGLSYNSPLHF.

This clonotype appeared once. A much more abundant neighbour one base away suggests this may be a read error. V is TRBV28 and J is TRBJ2-7; tentative D call: TRBD1 (5 bases). Germline V gene data show CDR1 as MDHEN and CDR2 as SYDVKM. With 6 bases removed from V and 5 bases from J, the gap between germline ends came to 14 bases. CDR3 length equals 13 residues. The CDR3 DNA reads as TGTGCCAGCAGATCGCAGGGTTTGCACGAGCAGTACTTC. Translated: CASRSQGLHEQYF.

This clonotype showed up many times. V gene TRBV15 combines with J gene TRBJ1-5; D gene ambiguous. Germline V lookup: CDR1 LNHNV, CDR2 YYDKDF (reference sequence). This CDR3 spans 13 amino acids. Trimming removed 0 bases at V and 2 bases at J, with 2 bases between. In nucleotides, the CDR3 is TGTGCCACCAGCAGAGAGGGCAATCAGCCCCAGCATTTT. Translating gives CATSREGNQPQHF. The whole variable domain, remainder taken from reference TRBV15 and TRBJ1-5, is DAMVIQNPRYQVTQFGKPVTLSCSQTLNHNVMYWYQQKSSQAPKLLFHYYDKDFNNEADTPDNFQSRRPNTSFCFLDIRSPGLGDTAMYLCATSREGNQPQHFGDGTRLSIL.

This clonotype was picked up many times. V is TRBV11-2 and J is TRBJ2-3, with 15 nucleotides matching TRBD2. The trim removed 8 bases at V and 4 bases at J, leaving 7 bases unmatched. Germline assignment: CDR1 SGHAT and CDR2 FQNNGV. The CDR3 covers 16 residues. The CDR3 nucleotides read TGTGCCAGCCGAACCGGGACTAGCGGGGGGCCAGATACGCAGTATTTT. Translating gives CASRTGTSGGPDTQYF.

This clonotype was counted only a few times. This chain uses TRBV12-5 with TRBJ2-2; the D is unclear. This CDR3 has 15 amino acids. Trimming cost V 6 bases and J 4 bases, with 15 bases left between them. CDR1 and CDR2 (germline): LGHNT, FRNRAP. CDR3 protein: CASGNPNRPTGELFF. CDR3 bases: TGTGCTAGTGGCAACCCCAACCGCCCCACCGGGGAGCTGTTTTTT.

In the case of this clonotype: A single base separates this from a much larger clone, so it may be a read error. This rearrangement joins TRBV28 to TRBJ1-1; tentatively, D is TRBD1 (5 bases). Germline-derived CDR1 and CDR2 are MDHEN and SYDVKM. The CDR3 is made up of 19 amino acids. Trimming stripped 1 base from V and 1 base from J, with 22 bases between. CDR3 residues: CASSLSSPREVRGNTEAFF. CDR3 nucleotide sequence: TGTGCCAGCAGTTTATCAAGCCCCAGGGAAGTCAGAGGGAACACTGAAGCTTTCTTT.

This clonotype was counted at least ten times. The chain employs TRBV18 and TRBJ1-4; maybe TRBD1 (5 bases). CDR3 length equals 15 residues. V lost 2 bases and J 0 bases, leaving 7 bases between the germline ends. CDR1 and CDR2 (germline): KGHSH, LQKENI. DNA for the CDR3: TGTGCCAGCTCACCAGTGGGGGCAACTAATGAAAAACTGTTTTTT. Translating gives CASSPVGATNEKLFF.

This clonotype was observed a handful of times. V is TRBV6-2 or TRBV6-3 and J is TRBJ1-2; weak D call: TRBD1 (5 bases). The germline V gene encodes CDR1 MNHEY and CDR2 SVGEGT. V dropped 6 bases and J dropped 6 bases, with 14 bases sitting between them. CDR3 length: 13 amino acids. Here the CDR3 reads CASRLRDPNGYTF. The CDR3 DNA follows: TGTGCCAGCAGGCTCCGGGACCCCAATGGCTACACCTTC.

This clonotype was counted a few times. V gene TRBV19 combines with J gene TRBJ1-5; weak D call: TRBD1 (5 bases). In germline, CDR1 is LNHDA, CDR2 SQIVND (reference sequence). This CDR3 comprises 14 residues. The V gene lost 10 bases and the J gene lost 0 bases, with 13 bases spanning the gap. CDR3 nucleotide sequence: TGTGCCATTGCACAGGCCTATAGCAATCAGCCCCAGCATTTT. This gives the protein CAIAQAYSNQPQHF.

The chain employs TRBV6-1 and TRBJ1-5, with unresolved D. Germline CDR1 MNHNS, CDR2 SASEGT. The V and J ends lost 2 bases and 3 bases respectively, with 11 bases between them. CDR3 length equals 15 residues. The CDR3 DNA is TGTGCCAGCAGTGAACGCAGCGCCCTCAATCAGCCCCAGCATTTT. Translation gives CASSERSALNQPQHF.

The chain links TRBV3-1 to TRBJ1-2; no clear D. CDR1 and CDR2 from the germline V gene are LGHDT and YNNKEL (reference sequence). The V and J ends lost 1 base and 8 bases respectively, with 11 bases between them. This CDR3 has 13 amino acids. This chain's CDR3 is CASSQGTGGGYTF. The DNA for the CDR3 is TGTGCCAGCAGCCAAGGGACTGGAGGAGGCTACACCTTC.